In this sample, the clone carrying this TCR beta chain turned up many times. Its antigen is still unknown. The data belong to a study of T cell repertoires in cytomegalovirus infection. Study results and limitations: Ex vivo responses were dominated by HLA-C-restricted CMV-specific TCR beta clonotypes.

MiXCR, run by TCRdb on the reads, gives a single entry per CDR3 protein. This table has 200,000 to 300,000 distinct CDR3 sequences, 10% to 15% appearing once. The V and J ends lost 7 bases and 5 bases respectively, with 13 bases between them. The CDR3 runs 13 residues. The V and J genes are TRBV12-3 or TRBV12-4 and TRBJ2-3; D not certain. The sample consisted of PBMCs. The clonotype was recovered from a human donor in good health (CMV status not recorded). Some clones in this sample may be carry-over from other donors' samples. The CDR3 sequence is CASNHGLGDTQYF. The CDR3 DNA follows: TGTGCCAGCAACCACGGCCTAGGAGATACGCAGTATTTT.